Shown below are 32 T cell receptor beta chains from a single sample sequenced in a study of T cells in Graves' hyperthyroidism and ophthalmopathy. The CDR3 regions of TCR beta were amplified from RNA transcripts. The HTBI primer set served for first-round RT-PCR of the TCR CDR3. MiXCR, run by TCRdb on the multiplex PCR reads, gives a single entry per CDR3 protein. The sample lists 450,000 to 650,000 distinct CDR3 sequences, less than 25% occurring once. Sequenced sample: blood. Source of these receptors: a man between 18 and 35 years old with Graves' hyperthyroidism.

This clonotype has only a few counts. The junction departs from the called germline gene at one end, perhaps through a read error. V gene TRBV6-1 combines with J gene TRBJ2-7; maybe TRBD2 (5 bases). The CDR3 loop spans 14 amino acids. Germline V gives CDR1 MNHNS, CDR2 SASEGT. DNA for the CDR3: TGTGCCAGTGACTACGGAATATACACCTACGATCAGTACTTC. Protein sequence: CASDYGIYTYDQYF.

The gene calls are TRBV20-1 and TRBJ2-7; the match to TRBD1 covers 7 bases. Germline loops: CDR1 DFQATT, CDR2 SNEGSKA (reference sequence). This CDR3 has 14 residues. J lost 0 bases, V lost 1 base, and 3 bases had no gene match. The DNA for the CDR3 is TGCAGTGCTAGAGCCGGACAGGCCTCCTACGAGCAGTACTTC. Encoded protein: CSARAGQASYEQYF.

This clonotype appeared many times. This rearrangement joins TRBV6-2 or TRBV6-3 to TRBJ1-2; tentative D call: TRBD1 (5 bases). The CDR3 loop spans 13 amino acids. Germline assignment: CDR1 MNHEY and CDR2 SVGEGT. V was pared by 2 bases and J by 7 bases, with 11 bases between. CDR3 in DNA: TGTGCCAGCAGTTACGGGACGACCGGTGGCTACACCTTC. It codes for CASSYGTTGGYTF.

This clonotype was recorded many times. The V gene is TRBV11-2, the J gene TRBJ2-2; TRBD2 matches 9 bases. The V and J ends lost 2 bases and 4 bases, in that order; junction bases with no gene match: 5. This CDR3 spans 16 amino acids. Germline V gene data show CDR1 as SGHAT and CDR2 as FQNNGV. CDR3 amino acids: CASSLRAGGSTGELFF. DNA for the CDR3: TGTGCCAGCAGCTTACGTGCGGGGGGGTCCACCGGGGAGCTGTTTTTT.

V gene TRBV11-2 combines with J gene TRBJ2-6; TRBD2 matches 7 bases. The CDR3 is made up of 18 amino acids. The trim removed 1 base at V and 0 bases at J, leaving 6 bases unmatched. The germline gives CDR1 SGHAT, CDR2 FQNNGV. This CDR3 is CASSLGWGGLSGANVLTF. CDR3 in DNA: TGTGCCAGCAGCTTAGGATGGGGGGGACTCTCTGGGGCCAACGTCCTGACTTTC.

This clonotype was observed many times. The chain recombines TRBV12-3 or TRBV12-4 with TRBJ2-3, with TRBD2 matching over 8 bases. The V gene end was trimmed by 4 bases and the J gene end by 4 bases; junction bases not matched to a gene: 1. This CDR3 is built from 13 residues. The CDR3 reads CASSWTSPDTQYF. In nucleotides, the CDR3 is TGTGCCAGCAGTTGGACTAGCCCAGATACGCAGTATTTT.

The sample holds many counts of this clonotype. The V and J genes are TRBV9 and TRBJ1-2; 8 bases are shared with TRBD1. Germline CDR1 is SGDLS and CDR2 is YYNGEE. The CDR3 consists of 14 residues. V lost 4 bases to trimming and J lost 6 bases; unmatched junction nucleotides: 8. The CDR3 DNA is TGTGCCAGCAGCCCGAGGACAGGGCTCGATGGCTACACCTTC. Its translation is CASSPRTGLDGYTF.

The sample holds many counts of this clonotype. The V and J genes are TRBV20-1 and TRBJ2-3; D may match TRBD1 or TRBD2 (5 bases each). The CDR3 loop spans 16 amino acids. The germline V gene has CDR1 DFQATT and CDR2 SNEGSKA (reference sequence). V was trimmed by 5 bases and J by 1 base, leaving 19 bases between them. The CDR3 loop is CSAVPIGTTRTDTQYF. CDR3 DNA: TGCAGTGCTGTCCCGATCGGGACGACTCGCACAGATACGCAGTATTTT.

This clonotype was found many times. The chain links TRBV28 to TRBJ2-7; TRBD1 matches at 8 bases. Germline loops: CDR1 MDHEN, CDR2 SYDVKM. V lost 3 bases to trimming and J lost 5 bases; unmatched junction nucleotides: 12. The CDR3 totals 16 residues. CDR3 protein: CASSFGQTGVENEQYF. As DNA, the CDR3 is TGTGCCAGCAGTTTTGGCCAGACAGGGGTGGAAAACGAGCAGTACTTC.

The chain couples TRBV12-3 or TRBV12-4 to TRBJ2-7; D uncertain. V was shortened by 11 bases and J by 4 bases, with 21 bases between the two germline ends. The CDR3 has 14 residues. CDR3 bases: TGTGCCCCCTTGGCTGGTACCACCTCTTACGAGCAGTACTTC. Protein sequence: CAPLAGTTSYEQYF.

This clonotype was seen a few times. The genes are TRBV18 and TRBJ2-5; the match to TRBD1 covers 8 bases. Germline CDR1 KGHSH, CDR2 LQKENI. This CDR3 has 14 amino acids. Trimming took 4 bases from V and 4 from J; bases not matched to a gene: 5. CDR3 protein: CASSQIDRGETQYF. CDR3 DNA sequence: TGTGCCAGCTCACAGATCGACAGGGGAGAGACCCAGTACTTC.

In nucleotides, the CDR3 is TGCAGTGCGAGGAGGAGGGGGTCGAACACTGAAGCTTTCTTT. This encodes CSARRRGSNTEAFF. The chain employs TRBV20-1 and TRBJ1-1; perhaps TRBD1 as D (6 bases). The CDR3 totals 14 residues. From germline, CDR1 is DFQATT and CDR2 SNEGSKA (reference sequence). V gave up 6 bases and J gave up 1 base, with 15 bases separating them.

This clonotype was seen at least ten times. The V and J genes are TRBV6-5 and TRBJ2-7, with D perhaps assigned TRBD1 or TRBD2 (5 bases each). The CDR3 is 14 amino acids. The germline gives CDR1 MNHEY, CDR2 SVGAGI. Between the trimmed V and J ends, which lost 7 bases and 4 bases, there was a span of 17 bases. The chain's CDR3 is CASTSLGRPYEQYF. CDR3 coding DNA: TGTGCCAGCACCTCTTTGGGACGGCCTTACGAGCAGTACTTC.

There are many counts of this clonotype. The CDR3 here is CATSRDQGAQPQHF. CDR3 DNA sequence: TGTGCCACCAGCAGAGATCAGGGGGCCCAGCCCCAGCATTTT. This chain uses TRBV15 with TRBJ1-5, with TRBD1 identical over 8 bases. V dropped 0 bases and J dropped 7; count of bases not matched to a gene: 2. CDR1 is LNHNV, CDR2 YYDKDF, per germline (reference sequence). This CDR3 is 14 amino acids long.

This clonotype was seen at least ten times. This chain links TRBV27 with TRBJ2-2; TRBD1 matches at 8 bases. This CDR3 spans 16 amino acids. From germline, CDR1 is MNHEY and CDR2 SMNVEV (reference sequence). The V and J ends lost 6 bases and 2 bases, in that order; junction bases with no gene match: 8. CDR3: CASREDRVPNTGELFF. CDR3 DNA: TGTGCCAGCAGGGAGGACAGGGTTCCAAACACCGGGGAGCTGTTTTTT.

A remark on this clonotype: At one end, the junction sequence differs from germline, possibly due to a read error. The gene calls are TRBV7-9 and TRBJ1-5, with D perhaps matching TRBD1 (6 bases). Germline V gene data show CDR1 as SEHNR and CDR2 as FQNEAQ (reference sequence). The CDR3 has 14 residues. CDR3 sequence reads: CASTLGGVNQPQHF. In DNA, the CDR3 is TGTGCCAGCACCTTAGGGGGGGTCAATCAGCCCCAGCATTTT.

A few counts support this clonotype. The CDR3 loop reads CASSTKDTGELFF. The CDR3 DNA sequence: TGTGCCAGCTCAACAAAGGACACCGGGGAGCTGTTTTTT. The J gene is TRBJ2-2, the V gene TRBV18; D is unclear. Germline lookup yields CDR1 KGHSH and CDR2 LQKENI. The CDR3 has 13 residues. The V end was cut by 5 bases, the J end by 3 bases, with 7 bases between.

The rearrangement links TRBV7-2 to TRBJ1-3; D is perhaps TRBD1 (5 bases). Trimming left V 0 bases short and J 2 bases short, with 14 bases between. CDR1 and CDR2 (germline): SGHTA, FQGNSA. The length of the CDR3 is 17 residues. CDR3 in amino acids: CASSLAGEPWTGNTIYF. The CDR3, as DNA: TGTGCCAGCAGCTTAGCGGGGGAGCCGTGGACTGGAAACACCATATATTTT.

For this clonotype: An end of the junction does not agree with germline; a read error may underlie this. This chain links TRBV5-1 with TRBJ2-7; 7 bases align to TRBD1. The CDR3 contains 13 residues. Germline V gene lookup returns CDR1 SGHRS and CDR2 YFSETQ. The CDR3 DNA sequence: TGCGACAGCAGCTCGGGACAGACCTACGAGCAGTACTTC. Translating it yields CDSSSGQTYEQYF.

The sample holds many counts of this clonotype. The germline gene is not matched at one end of the junction; a read error may be the cause. This chain connects TRBV4-1 to TRBJ1-2; D might be TRBD1 (5 bases). CDR1 and CDR2 from the germline V gene are MGHRA and YSYEKL. CDR3 length: 12 residues. CDR3 bases: TGTGCCAGCAGCCCGGGGGACTATGGCTACACCTTC. Amino acids: CASSPGDYGYTF.

This clonotype was seen many times. The gene calls are TRBV6-1 and TRBJ2-2; D not certain. Germline V lookup: CDR1 MNHNS, CDR2 SASEGT. The V end was cut by 1 base, the J end by 6 bases, with 6 bases between. The length of the CDR3 is 13 residues. CDR3 protein: CASSEVDAGELFF. The CDR3 region has the DNA TGTGCCAGCAGTGAAGTGGACGCCGGGGAGCTGTTTTTT.

In its sample, this clonotype was seen many times. The chain combines TRBV30 with TRBJ2-5; tentative D call: TRBD2 (6 bases). V lost 0 bases, J lost 5 bases, and 13 bases lay in between. Per germline, CDR1 GTSNPN and CDR2 SVGIG (reference sequence). CDR3 length: 14 residues. CDR3 DNA: TGTGCCTGGAGTGTATCGAGACTAGAGGAGACCCAGTACTTC. It yields the protein CAWSVSRLEETQYF.

This chain connects TRBV3-1 to TRBJ2-7, with D tentatively TRBD1 (6 bases). V was trimmed by 4 bases and J by 4 bases, leaving 8 bases between them. The germline gives CDR1 LGHDT, CDR2 YNNKEL (reference sequence). The CDR3 runs 12 residues. In nucleotides, the CDR3 is TGTGCCAGCAGCCCGGGACAATACGAGCAGTACTTC. This translates into CASSPGQYEQYF.

This clonotype was seen more than once but under ten times. This CDR3 is CASSSSPGGYYEQYF. The CDR3 DNA reads as TGCGCCAGCAGCTCCTCCCCTGGCGGGTACTACGAGCAGTACTTC. The chain is built from TRBV5-1 and TRBJ2-7, with D possibly matching TRBD2 (5 bases). The V and J ends lost 3 bases and 3 bases respectively, with 16 bases between them. In germline, CDR1 is SGHRS, CDR2 YFSETQ. This CDR3 spans 15 amino acids.

This clonotype has a count of ten or more. The chain recombines TRBV4-2 with TRBJ2-7; D is unresolved. Trimming shortened V by 2 bases and J by 3 bases, and 8 bases separated the two germline ends. The CDR3 loop spans 13 amino acids. Germline CDR1 and CDR2: LGHNA and YNFKEQ. CDR3 coding DNA: TGTGCCAGCAGCCAATTGCTATTCTACGAGCAGTACTTC. Residues: CASSQLLFYEQYF.

This clonotype was seen many times. V is TRBV9 and J is TRBJ2-7, with TRBD2 matching over 11 bases. Germline CDR1 is SGDLS and CDR2 is YYNGEE. The CDR3 contains 16 residues. V lost 0 bases to trimming and J lost 2 bases; unmatched junction nucleotides: 4. The CDR3 bases are TGTGCCAGCAGCGTAGGGGGGACTAGCGGTGCCTACGAGCAGTACTTC. Its protein product is CASSVGGTSGAYEQYF.

This clonotype was observed a few times. The chain carries TRBV6-2 or TRBV6-3 and TRBJ2-4; 8 bases fit TRBD1. The CDR3 loop spans 15 amino acids. The V and J ends lost 2 bases and 9 bases, in that order; junction bases with no gene match: 9. Germline V gives CDR1 MNHEY, CDR2 SVGEGT. DNA of the CDR3: TGTGCCAGCAGTTACATCGGACAGGGTCAGGGCATTCAGTACTTC. It specifies CASSYIGQGQGIQYF.

This clonotype showed up many times. V gene TRBV13 combines with J gene TRBJ2-4; 7 bases line up with TRBD1. V trimming: 5 bases; J trimming: 5 bases; junction bases outside the gene matches: 6. This CDR3 is built from 14 residues. Germline lookup yields CDR1 PRHDT and CDR2 FYEKMQ (reference sequence). Written as DNA, the CDR3 is TGTGCCAGCAGCCTACAGGGGTACGAAAACATTCAGTACTTC. Its translation is CASSLQGYENIQYF.

The V and J genes are TRBV2 and TRBJ2-3, with D unresolved. In germline, CDR1 is SNHLY, CDR2 FYNNEI. Trimming cost V 4 bases and J 0 bases, with 2 bases left between them. The CDR3 runs to 12 residues. CDR3 residues: CASSASTDTQYF. DNA of the CDR3: TGTGCCAGCAGTGCTAGCACAGATACGCAGTATTTT. The full variable domain, its missing parts supplied by reference TRBV2 and TRBJ2-3, is EPEVTQTPSHQVTQMGQEVILRCVPISNHLYFYWYRQILGQKVEFLVSFYNNEISEKSEIFDDQFSVERPDGSNFTLKIRSTKLEDSAMYFCASSASTDTQYFGPGTRLTVL.

This chain uses TRBV5-6 with TRBJ1-2; TRBD1 might be the D (6 bases). The CDR3 extends over 16 amino acids. Germline V gives CDR1 SGHDT, CDR2 YYEEEE. Deletions cut 4 bases from V and 3 bases from J, with 19 bases between. CDR3 sequence: CASSHFPTGWDYGYTF. Here the CDR3 DNA reads TGTGCCAGCAGCCACTTCCCGACAGGTTGGGACTATGGCTACACCTTC.

This clonotype was observed many times. This chain joins TRBV28 and TRBJ2-6; D remains ambiguous. Germline CDR1 is MDHEN and CDR2 is SYDVKM. This CDR3 comprises 16 residues. V was cut by 5 bases and J by 0 bases, with 11 bases left in between. CDR3 DNA sequence: TGTGCCAGCAGTCCCTACCTGAACTCTGGGGCCAACGTCCTGACTTTC. Protein sequence: CASSPYLNSGANVLTF.

As to this clonotype: A much larger clone is a single base away; this may be a read error. The chain uses TRBV6-5 and TRBJ2-2, with D possibly matching TRBD1 (6 bases). The germline CDR1 and CDR2 sequences are MNHEY and SVGAGI. The CDR3 length is 17 residues. The CDR3 loop reads CASSYSGRGPNTGELCF. Here the CDR3 DNA reads TGTGCCAGCAGTTACTCAGGCAGGGGCCCCAACACCGGGGAGCTGTGTTTT.